Described below is a single T cell receptor (beta chain) sequence and its context. Germline assignment: CDR1 KGHDR and CDR2 SFDVKD. Trimming left V 5 bases short and J 8 bases short, with 14 bases between. The CDR3 spans 13 residues. This record comes from a study of blood T cell repertoires in COVID-19. Study details: The United States, Italy and Spain provided the acute and convalescent COVID-19 samples. PBMCs, B-cell-depleted T cells, or T cells provided the cDNA or gDNA that made up the material.

In the original workflow: Scientists estimated how many nucleated cells there were by amplifying reference gene primers. Profiling relied on immunoSEQ multiplex PCR, and the TCRdb table lists in-frame clones only, not all of them. That table furnishes V, J and clone size, whereas the DNA furnished D and trimming. The sample consists of over 250,000 clones, approximately 86% of them appearing once. Seattle's enrolled individuals joined amid active infection and were then monitored longitudinally. This sequence joins TRBV24-1 and TRBJ1-1; maybe TRBD1 (5 bases). This receptor was obtained from a woman in her sixties or seventies with COVID-19, enrolled during active disease. Sequenced material: peripheral blood. Here the CDR3 DNA reads TGTGCCACCAGTGGCCAAAAGGGGTTCGAAGCTTTCTTT. Protein: CATSGQKGFEAFF.